Listed here is a single T cell receptor beta chain. No count is recorded, but by frequency this clonotype is medium-sized (0.01 to 0.1%). Its antigen specificity is not known. Reading from cysteine to phenylalanine, the CDR3 counts 17 amino acids. There is no recorded DNA. The data were obtained in a study of CXCR3-negative and CXCR3-positive naive CD8 T cells (dated by TCRdb to the late 2010s). As for the study more broadly: In total, 130 million or so TRB reads were obtained, which works out to roughly 1.5 +/- 0.3 million reads per library. The TRBV-TRBJ cluster analysis covered naive subsets from a handful of donors and memory cells from 3 donors. Diversity and physicochemical repertoire analyses were performed on 11 donors pooled from two independent experiments.

Each CD8+ T cell subset was flow-sorted in triplicate, with over 250,000 cells per subset placed directly into RLT lysis buffer. To keep memory contaminants out, a stringent definition of naive CD8+ T cells was applied: CD45RO-CCR7+CD27+CD95-. Peripheral blood mononuclear cells were isolated from buffy coats using standard density gradient centrifugation. Naive CXCR3-negative and CXCR3-positive CD8+ T cells were flow-sorted on a FACSAria III. Total RNA was extracted from sorted cells with an RNeasy Mini Kit. The data were produced on a NextSeq 550. The Human TCR Profiling Kit (MiLaboratory) was used to make UMI-labeled 5' RACE TRB cDNA libraries. The full amount of extracted RNA was used for cDNA synthesis, and the full amount of resulting cDNA was used for PCR amplification. The libraries were made side by side, with each library going through the same number of PCR cycles. Per the authors' processing: About 50,000 +/- 10,000 unique UMI-labeled TRB cDNA molecules per library were extracted with MIGEC and MiXCR, with at least two reads per UMI required. On average, each library contained approximately 40,000 +/- 10,000 functional in-frame TRB CDR3 nucleotide clonotypes without stop codons. After downsampling to 5000 UMI-labeled TRB molecules per sample, diversity metrics, including normalized Shannon-Wiener and Chao1, were computed in VDJtools. VDJtools computed clonotype-size-weighted physicochemical properties of the central five CDR3 residues: interaction energy, strength, volume and Kidera factor 4. The reads were reprocessed in TCRdb, with one entry per CDR3 protein sequence and no accompanying DNA. What appears here as the V and J calls and clone size reflects TCRdb's work, not the paper's. The sample's table covers about 6,700 distinct CDR3 sequences. Of the sample, about 1% falls within the top ten clones.

Summary of the overall study and its limitations: Because CXCR3 expression was partially decreased after cryopreservation, freshly isolated PBMCs were used for most assays. Both naive subsets had comparably high repertoire diversity, while memory CD8+ T cells had much lower repertoire diversity. TRB CDR3s from CXCR3-positive naive cells showed higher hydrophobicity (lower Kidera factor 4), lower energy, and higher strength and volume indices than CXCR3-negative naive cells. Because surface CD5, which has been linked to self-reactivity in mice, was comparable between naive subsets, TCR interaction strength was also inferred from TRB CDR3 physicochemical properties. Naive CXCR3-negative and CXCR3-positive cells from the same donor showed similar TRBV-TRBJ usage, whereas memory cells showed distinct patterns.

The V gene is TRBV12-3 or TRBV12-4 and the J gene is TRBJ2-5. Sequencing input: naive CXCR3- CD8+ T cells from blood. Reading the label with the study, this specimen's cell subset or site is: CD45RO-CCR7+CD27+CD95- naive CD8+ T cells lacking CXCR3 (TNR3-). The TCR was taken from a human donor in good health. Some clones in this sample may be carry-over from other donors' samples. The CDR3 region has the sequence CASSLLLDLKSEETQYF.